The 27 T cell receptor beta chains given below trace back to one sample, sequenced in a study of T-cell reconstitution after alpha-beta-depleted transplantation in children. Preparation of the TCRbeta library was carried out with unique molecular identifiers. TCRdb analysed the PCR reads with MiXCR anew, one entry per CDR3 protein. The table includes a few hundred thousand distinct CDR3 sequences, about a sixth detected once. Here the sequenced sample was PBMCs from the stem cell graft donor, taken from the stem cell graft. The receptor set was obtained from a human donor who donated a stem cell graft to a child with acute lymphoblastic leukemia.

There are a few counts of this clonotype. The rearrangement uses TRBV20-1 and TRBJ2-3; D not certain. Deletions cut 3 bases from V and 4 bases from J, with 11 bases between. CDR1 and CDR2 (germline): DFQATT, SNEGSKA (reference sequence). The CDR3 covers 13 residues. The CDR3 reads CSASGRRADTQYF. The CDR3 nucleotides are TGCAGTGCTAGTGGCAGACGGGCAGATACGCAGTATTTT.

J is TRBJ1-2 and V is TRBV27, with D tentatively TRBD1 (5 bases). V was shortened by 6 bases and J by 2 bases, with 16 bases between the two germline ends. The CDR3 is made up of 15 amino acids. The germline CDR1 and CDR2 sequences are MNHEY and SMNVEV (reference sequence). The CDR3 is CASSPVGHVNYGYTF. The CDR3 DNA follows: TGTGCCAGCAGCCCTGTCGGACACGTAAACTATGGCTACACCTTC.

The chain employs TRBV4-1 and TRBJ2-2; D perhaps matches TRBD2 (6 bases). Germline CDR1 and CDR2: MGHRA and YSYEKL. The CDR3 covers 18 residues. The V end lost 3 bases, the J end lost 2 bases, and 19 bases lay between the germline ends. CDR3 nucleotides: TGCGCCAGCAGCCAGACTCGAGCCGGACTATCCAACACCGGGGAGCTGTTTTTT. It is translated as CASSQTRAGLSNTGELFF.

In its sample, this clonotype was seen a few times. This sequence joins TRBV12-3 or TRBV12-4 and TRBJ2-7, with 9 bases aligning to TRBD1. The CDR3 is 14 amino acids. The trim removed 5 bases at V and 2 bases at J, leaving 4 bases unmatched. In DNA, the CDR3 is TGTGCCAGCAGTCACGGACAGGGGCCCTACGAGCAGTACTTC. It codes for CASSHGQGPYEQYF.

This clonotype came up a few times. The V call is TRBV6-5, the J call TRBJ2-7; tentative D call: TRBD1 (6 bases). The ends were cut back, 2 bases at V and 4 bases at J, with 15 bases in the middle. Germline V gene lookup returns CDR1 MNHEY and CDR2 SVGAGI. The CDR3 is 15 amino acids. CDR3 region: CASSYGGGWVYEQYF. The CDR3 region has the DNA TGTGCCAGCAGTTACGGTGGGGGCTGGGTTTACGAGCAGTACTTC.

The chain couples TRBV7-6 to TRBJ1-4; 8 bases match TRBD1. V shed 1 base and J 6 bases; nucleotides not matched to a gene: 7. The V gene's germline CDR1 is SGHVS and CDR2 FNYEAQ. This CDR3 spans 16 amino acids. Here the CDR3 reads CASSLVPPGQDEKLFF. The CDR3 nucleotides are TGTGCCAGCAGCTTAGTCCCCCCGGGACAGGATGAAAAACTGTTTTTT.

J is TRBJ2-5 and V is TRBV21-1; the DNA was not compared with TRBD1, the D call given in the table. TRBV21-1 is a pseudogene. This CDR3 contains 13 residues. The CDR3 here is CASKVEGGETQYF. For the CDR3, the DNA is TGTGCCAGCAAGGTGGAGGGGGGGGAGACCCAGTACTTC.

This clonotype was counted a few times. This chain links TRBV29-1 with TRBJ2-1; tentative D call: TRBD1 (5 bases). Germline CDR1 SQVTM, CDR2 ANQGSEA. The CDR3 is 14 residues long. The germline V and J ends were trimmed by 6 bases and 4 bases, with 16 bases remaining between them. The CDR3 DNA is TGCAGCGTAGAAAGGGCAGGGCGATACAATGAGCAGTTCTTC. This codes for CSVERAGRYNEQFF.

V is TRBV11-1 and J is TRBJ2-7; D possibly corresponds to TRBD1 (6 bases). The CDR3 spans 18 residues. Trimming removed 2 bases from V and 1 base from J, with 21 bases in between. CDR1 is SGHAT and CDR2 is FQDESV in the germline V gene (reference sequence). For the CDR3, the DNA is TGTGCCAGCAGCTTACCAACCGGGACACTGCTACCTTCCTACGAGCAGTACTTC. Translating gives CASSLPTGTLLPSYEQYF. Using reference TRBV11-1 and TRBJ2-7 for the parts outside the CDR3, the full variable domain is EAEVAQSPRYKITEKSQAVAFWCDPISGHATLYWYRQILGQGPELLVQFQDESVVDDSQLPKDRFSAERLKGVDSTLKIQPAELGDSAMYLCASSLPTGTLLPSYEQYFGPGTRLTVT.

This clonotype was seen more than once but under ten times. The chain couples TRBV7-6 to TRBJ2-1, with TRBD2 identical over 9 bases. Per germline, CDR1 SGHVS and CDR2 FNYEAQ. The CDR3 covers 16 residues. V trimming: 4 bases; J trimming: 4 bases; junction bases outside the gene matches: 8. The DNA of the CDR3 is TGTGCCAGCAGCTCCCAGACTGCGGGAGGGTACAATGAGCAGTTCTTC. It codes for CASSSQTAGGYNEQFF.

The J gene is TRBJ2-1, the V gene TRBV5-1; TRBD2 matches 9 bases. Trimming cost V 1 base and J 5 bases; bases outside gene matches: 4. Germline CDR1 SGHRS, CDR2 YFSETQ. This CDR3 region has 15 residues. The CDR3 sequence: CASSLMVAGDNEQFF. The CDR3 coding sequence is TGCGCCAGCAGCTTGATGGTAGCGGGGGACAATGAGCAGTTCTTC.

This clonotype was seen only a few times. In DNA form, the CDR3 reads TGTGCCAGCACCCACTTTTCGGTACCCTATGGCTACACCTTC. Protein: CASTHFSVPYGYTF. This chain uses TRBV7-9 with TRBJ1-2; D unclear. V gave up 7 bases and J gave up 4 bases, with 16 bases separating them. The germline V gene encodes CDR1 SEHNR and CDR2 FQNEAQ (reference sequence). The CDR3 runs 14 residues.

This clonotype was seen at least ten times. The V gene is TRBV3-1, the J gene TRBJ2-3, with D perhaps TRBD2 (6 bases). Per the germline V gene, CDR1 is LGHDT and CDR2 is YNNKEL (reference sequence). Between the trimmed V and J ends, which lost 4 bases and 0 bases, there was a span of 11 bases. This CDR3 is built from 15 residues. CDR3 sequence: CASSPEGRSTDTQYF. In DNA, the CDR3 is TGTGCCAGCAGCCCGGAGGGGCGAAGCACAGATACGCAGTATTTT.

V is TRBV5-1 and J is TRBJ2-7; D is uncertain. The CDR3 extends over 13 amino acids. Germline V gene lookup returns CDR1 SGHRS and CDR2 YFSETQ. Trimming shortened V by 5 bases and J by 1 base, and 10 bases separated the two germline ends. CDR3 bases: TGCGCCAGCAGGGGAATAACGTCCTACGAGCAGTACTTC. It yields the protein CASRGITSYEQYF.

The chain carries TRBV18 and TRBJ1-4; tentative D call: TRBD1 (6 bases). Germline assignment: CDR1 KGHSH and CDR2 LQKENI. Trimming left V 5 bases short and J 5 bases short, with 18 bases between. This CDR3 region has 16 residues. CDR3 loop: CASSSKGGHLNEKLFF. CDR3 bases: TGTGCCAGCTCATCAAAAGGGGGACATCTGAATGAAAAACTGTTTTTT.

The chain couples TRBV5-1 to TRBJ1-1, with D possibly TRBD1 on 5 matching bases. Between the trimmed V and J ends, which lost 3 bases and 0 bases, there was a span of 12 bases. The CDR3 runs 15 residues. The V gene's germline CDR1 is SGHRS and CDR2 YFSETQ. The CDR3 bases are TGCGCCAGCAGCTACCGACAGAACATGAACACTGAAGCTTTCTTT. Its translation is CASSYRQNMNTEAFF.

This clonotype has just a few counts. This chain joins TRBV5-5 and TRBJ1-2, with a tentative D call TRBD1 (6 bases). The V end was cut by 3 bases, the J end by 7 bases, with 19 bases between. Germline CDR1 reads SGHKS; CDR2 reads YYEKEE (reference sequence). The CDR3 contains 15 residues. The CDR3 nucleotides are TGTGCCAGCAGCTCCATCCAACAGGGATCCGGTGGCTACACCTTC. Translated: CASSSIQQGSGGYTF.

A few counts support this clonotype. V usage is TRBV29-1 and J usage is TRBJ2-3; D is uncertain. Trimming removed 6 bases at V and 0 bases at J, with 13 bases between. CDR3 length equals 14 residues. Germline V CDR1 and CDR2: SQVTM, ANQGSEA. This CDR3 reads CSVVWWFSTDTQYF. CDR3 sequence (DNA): TGCAGCGTCGTTTGGTGGTTTAGCACAGATACGCAGTATTTT.

The rearrangement uses TRBV12-3 or TRBV12-4 and TRBJ2-7, with 7 positions matching TRBD1. After removal of 6 bases from V and 1 base from J, the junction contained 9 bases not matched to a gene. This CDR3 spans 15 amino acids. DNA of the CDR3: TGTGCCAGCAGGGCACAGGGGCCCGCTTCCTACGAGCAGTACTTC. Translation: CASRAQGPASYEQYF.

This clonotype was counted only a few times. The rearrangement links TRBV5-1 to TRBJ2-6, with no clear D. V lost 1 base and J 0 bases, leaving 8 bases between the germline ends. The CDR3 has 16 amino acids. Germline V gives CDR1 SGHRS, CDR2 YFSETQ. CDR3 coding DNA: TGCGCCAGCAGCTTGCCGGCGAGCTCTGGGGCCAACGTCCTGACTTTC. This gives the protein CASSLPASSGANVLTF.

J is TRBJ2-5 and V is TRBV12-3 or TRBV12-4, with a possible D match to TRBD1 (6 bases). The CDR3 totals 16 residues. Trimming stripped 3 bases from V and 0 bases from J, with 14 bases between. This CDR3 is CASSFVGGDYQETQYF. The DNA of the CDR3 is TGTGCCAGCAGTTTTGTAGGGGGAGATTACCAAGAGACCCAGTACTTC.

This clonotype was seen a few times. V gene TRBV5-1 combines with J gene TRBJ1-1, with 7 bases fitting TRBD1. The germline gives CDR1 SGHRS, CDR2 YFSETQ. The trim removed 6 bases at V and 1 base at J, leaving 9 bases unmatched. The CDR3 is 15 amino acids. CDR3 in amino acids: CASTFTAGGNTEAFF. The DNA for the CDR3 is TGCGCCAGCACTTTTACGGCAGGGGGGAACACTGAAGCTTTCTTT.

This clonotype came up a few times. J is TRBJ1-5 and V is TRBV2; TRBD1 aligns across 9 bases. CDR1 and CDR2 (germline): SNHLY, FYNNEI. CDR3 size: 15 residues. The V and J ends lost 6 bases and 7 bases, in that order; junction bases with no gene match: 10. CDR3 nucleotide sequence: TGTGCCAGCAGGGGGGACAGGGCGTTTAACCAGCCCCAGCATTTT. This sequence encodes CASRGDRAFNQPQHF.

This clonotype has only a few counts. The chain has TRBV20-1 and TRBJ1-1; D is unresolved. Germline V gene data show CDR1 as DFQATT and CDR2 as SNEGSKA (reference sequence). CDR3 length equals 12 residues. Trimming took 3 bases from V and 7 from J, leaving 12 bases between them. The CDR3 region has the DNA TGCAGTGCTAGGTCTGGGTTTAGTGAAGCTTTCTTT. Translating gives CSARSGFSEAFF.

This chain joins TRBV7-9 and TRBJ2-1; 7 bases align to TRBD2. V lost 6 bases and J lost 6; bases outside the gene matches: 8. The CDR3 contains 14 residues. The germline CDR1 and CDR2 sequences are SEHNR and FQNEAQ (reference sequence). The CDR3: CASRQGLNGNEQFF. The CDR3 DNA sequence: TGTGCCAGCAGGCAGGGACTAAACGGCAATGAGCAGTTCTTC.

This rearrangement joins TRBV5-1 to TRBJ2-2; 8 bases are shared with TRBD1. With V trimmed by 4 bases and J by 6 bases, 8 bases remained unmatched. This CDR3 contains 15 residues. Germline-derived CDR1 and CDR2 are SGHRS and YFSETQ. Here the CDR3 reads CASSGDRNFPGELFF. DNA of the CDR3: TGCGCCAGCAGCGGGGACAGGAATTTTCCCGGGGAGCTGTTTTTT.

The V and J genes are TRBV29-1 and TRBJ2-7, with D possibly matching TRBD1 (6 bases). V was trimmed by 4 bases and J by 2 bases, leaving 9 bases between them. CDR3 size: 12 residues. Germline CDR1 is SQVTM and CDR2 is ANQGSEA. CDR3 region: CSVVEGAYEQYF. The CDR3 DNA is TGCAGCGTTGTAGAGGGGGCCTACGAGCAGTACTTC.